This TCR beta chain was profiled in a study of CD8+ T cells in alopecia areata. Background on the study: Treated patients were given oral tofacitinib, which was dosed at 5 to 10 mg twice daily. Once tofacitinib had been taken for 6 to 18 months, 6 months off drug followed.

Peripheral blood, together with lesional scalp punch biopsies, was collected from alopecia areata patients. V trimming: 5 bases; J trimming: 5 bases; junction bases outside the gene matches: 6. The CDR3 runs 15 residues. Germline V gene lookup returns CDR1 SNHLY and CDR2 FYNNEI. RNA, once extracted, was reverse transcribed into cDNA for use as the sequencing template. Data came from immunoSEQ multiplex PCR; TCRdb stores just in-frame clones and leaves some out. Here the sample spans under 250,000 clones, more than 45% being singletons. V usage is TRBV2 and J usage is TRBJ1-6; 7 bases fit TRBD1. The sequenced sample was CD4+ T cells sorted from blood, obtained at week 0. This TCR derives from a human donor with alopecia areata. DNA of the CDR3: TGTGCCAGCAGTCAAGGGGGCGGAGATAATTCACCCCTCCACTTT. Translated: CASSQGGGDNSPLHF.